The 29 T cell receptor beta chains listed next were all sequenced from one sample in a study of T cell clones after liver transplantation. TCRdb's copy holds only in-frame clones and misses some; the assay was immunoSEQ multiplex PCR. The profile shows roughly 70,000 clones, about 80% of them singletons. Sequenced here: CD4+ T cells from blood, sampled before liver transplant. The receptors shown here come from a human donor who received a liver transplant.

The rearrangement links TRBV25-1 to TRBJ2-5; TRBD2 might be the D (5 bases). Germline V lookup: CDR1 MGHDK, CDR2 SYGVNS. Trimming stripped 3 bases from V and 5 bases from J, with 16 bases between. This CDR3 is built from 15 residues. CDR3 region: CASSDLAGVGETQYF. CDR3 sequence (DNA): TGTGCCAGCAGTGATCTCGCCGGGGTGGGCGAGACCCAGTACTTC.

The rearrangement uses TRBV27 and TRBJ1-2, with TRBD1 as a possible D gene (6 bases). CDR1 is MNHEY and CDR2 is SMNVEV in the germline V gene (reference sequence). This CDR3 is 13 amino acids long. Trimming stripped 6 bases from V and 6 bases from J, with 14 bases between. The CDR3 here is CASRPTGSHGYTF. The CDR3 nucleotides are TGTGCCAGCAGGCCAACAGGGTCCCATGGCTACACCTTC.

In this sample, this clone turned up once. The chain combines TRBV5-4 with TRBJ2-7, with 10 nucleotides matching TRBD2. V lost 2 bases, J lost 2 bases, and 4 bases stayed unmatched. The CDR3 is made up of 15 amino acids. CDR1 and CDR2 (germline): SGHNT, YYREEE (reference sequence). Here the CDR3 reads CASSLGLAGAYEQYF. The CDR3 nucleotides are TGTGCCAGCAGCTTAGGGCTAGCGGGGGCCTACGAGCAGTACTTC.

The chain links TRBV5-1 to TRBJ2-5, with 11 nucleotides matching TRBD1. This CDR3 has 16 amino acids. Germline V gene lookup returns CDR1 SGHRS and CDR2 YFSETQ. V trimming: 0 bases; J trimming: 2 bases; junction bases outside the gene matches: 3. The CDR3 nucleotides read TGCGCCAGCAGCTTGGCCGGGACAGGGGGTCAAGAGACCCAGTACTTC. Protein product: CASSLAGTGGQETQYF.

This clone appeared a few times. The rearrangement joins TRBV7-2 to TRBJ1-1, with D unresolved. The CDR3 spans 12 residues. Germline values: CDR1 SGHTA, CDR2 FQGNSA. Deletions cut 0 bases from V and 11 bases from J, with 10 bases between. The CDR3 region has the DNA TGTGCCAGCAGCTTAGCAGGGCCATGGGCTTTCTTT. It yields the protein CASSLAGPWAFF.

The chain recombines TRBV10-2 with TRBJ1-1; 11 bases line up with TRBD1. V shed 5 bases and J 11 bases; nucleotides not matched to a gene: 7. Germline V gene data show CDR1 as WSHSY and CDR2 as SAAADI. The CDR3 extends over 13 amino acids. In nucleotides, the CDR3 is TGCGCCAGCAGTTCCGGGACAGGGGGTTTCGCTTTCTTT. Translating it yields CASSSGTGGFAFF.

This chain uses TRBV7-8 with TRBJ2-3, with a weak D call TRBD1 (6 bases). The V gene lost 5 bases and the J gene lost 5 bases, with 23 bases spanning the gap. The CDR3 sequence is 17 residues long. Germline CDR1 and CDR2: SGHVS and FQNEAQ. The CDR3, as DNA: TGTGCCAGCAGCGAGCATCGACAGGTCCCGGGACGAGATACGCAGTATTTT. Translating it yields CASSEHRQVPGRDTQYF.

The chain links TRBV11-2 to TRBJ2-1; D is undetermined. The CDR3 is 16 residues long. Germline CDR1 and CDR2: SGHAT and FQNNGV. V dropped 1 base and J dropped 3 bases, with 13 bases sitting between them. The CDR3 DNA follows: TGTGCCAGCAGCTTAGGACGGTTTGGGAACTACAATGAGCAGTTCTTC. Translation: CASSLGRFGNYNEQFF.

CDR3 bases: TGTGCCAGCAGCCTCCTAGCGGGAGGTGGGAGGAAAAACATTCAGTACTTC. Residues: CASSLLAGGGRKNIQYF. V is TRBV28 and J is TRBJ2-4, with 11 bases aligning to TRBD2. The CDR3 is 17 amino acids. Germline-derived CDR1 and CDR2 are MDHEN and SYDVKM. V was pared by 6 bases and J by 4 bases, with 11 bases of the junction left unmatched. Full variable domain (missing parts from reference TRBV28 and TRBJ2-4): DVKVTQSSRYLVKRTGEKVFLECVQDMDHENMFWYRQDPGLGLRLIYFSYDVKMKEKGDIPEGYSVSREKKERFSLILESASTNQTSMYLCASSLLAGGGRKNIQYFGAGTRLSVL.

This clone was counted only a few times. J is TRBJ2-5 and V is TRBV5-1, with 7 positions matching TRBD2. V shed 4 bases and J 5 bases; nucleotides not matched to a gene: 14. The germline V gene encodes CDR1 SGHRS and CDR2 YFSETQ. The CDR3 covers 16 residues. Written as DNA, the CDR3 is TGCGCCAGCAGCGGGGGATGGGCGGGAGAGGAGGAGACCCAGTACTTC. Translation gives CASSGGWAGEEETQYF.

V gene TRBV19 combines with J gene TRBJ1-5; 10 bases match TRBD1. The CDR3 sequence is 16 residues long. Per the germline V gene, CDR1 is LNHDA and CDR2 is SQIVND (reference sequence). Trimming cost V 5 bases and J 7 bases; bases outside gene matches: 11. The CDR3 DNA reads TGTGCCAGTAGTCTCCATCGACAGGGGGCTCGGCAGCCCCAGCATTTT. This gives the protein CASSLHRQGARQPQHF.

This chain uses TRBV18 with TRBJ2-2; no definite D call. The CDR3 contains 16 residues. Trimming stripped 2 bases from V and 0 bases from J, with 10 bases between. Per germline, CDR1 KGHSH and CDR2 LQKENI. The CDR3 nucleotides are TGTGCCAGCTCACCAAGCTACAATGCGAACACCGGGGAGCTGTTTTTT. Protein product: CASSPSYNANTGELFF.

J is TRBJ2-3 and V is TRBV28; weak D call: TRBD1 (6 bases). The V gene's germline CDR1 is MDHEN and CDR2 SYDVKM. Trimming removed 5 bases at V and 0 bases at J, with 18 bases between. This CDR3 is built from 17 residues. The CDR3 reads CASSAPRGAESTDTQYF. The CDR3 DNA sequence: TGTGCCAGCAGTGCCCCCAGGGGAGCGGAGAGCACAGATACGCAGTATTTT.

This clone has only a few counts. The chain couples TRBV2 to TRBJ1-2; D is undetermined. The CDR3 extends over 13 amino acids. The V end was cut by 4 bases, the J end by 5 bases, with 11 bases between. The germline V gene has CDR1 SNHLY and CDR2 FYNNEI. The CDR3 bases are TGTGCCAGCAGTGGCTTCTGGGAGTATGGCTACACCTTC. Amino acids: CASSGFWEYGYTF.

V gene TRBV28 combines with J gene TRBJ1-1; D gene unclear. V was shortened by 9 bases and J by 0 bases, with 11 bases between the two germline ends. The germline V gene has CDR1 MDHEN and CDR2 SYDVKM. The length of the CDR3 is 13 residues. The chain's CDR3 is CASNREMNTEAFF. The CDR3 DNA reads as TGTGCCAGTAATAGGGAGATGAACACTGAAGCTTTCTTT.

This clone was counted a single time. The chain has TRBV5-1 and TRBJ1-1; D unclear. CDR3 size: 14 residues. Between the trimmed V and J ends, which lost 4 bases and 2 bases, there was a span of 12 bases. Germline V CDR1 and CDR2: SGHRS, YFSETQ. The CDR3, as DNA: TGCGCCAGCAGCCTGGTGGGGTCCAACACTGAAGCTTTCTTT. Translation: CASSLVGSNTEAFF.

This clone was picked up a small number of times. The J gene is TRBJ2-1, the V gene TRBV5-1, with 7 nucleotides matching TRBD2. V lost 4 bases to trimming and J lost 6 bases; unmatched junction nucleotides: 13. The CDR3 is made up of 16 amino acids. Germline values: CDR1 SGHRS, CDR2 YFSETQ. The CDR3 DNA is TGCGCCAGCAGCCGACTGGGGCGTTCGGGGGGCAATGAGCAGTTCTTC. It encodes CASSRLGRSGGNEQFF.

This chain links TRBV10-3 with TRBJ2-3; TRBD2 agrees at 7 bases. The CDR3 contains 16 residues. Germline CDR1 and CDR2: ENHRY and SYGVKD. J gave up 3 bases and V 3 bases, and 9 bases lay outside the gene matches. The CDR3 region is CAISEGASGRTDTQYF. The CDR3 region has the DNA TGTGCCATCAGTGAAGGGGCTAGCGGTCGGACAGATACGCAGTATTTT.

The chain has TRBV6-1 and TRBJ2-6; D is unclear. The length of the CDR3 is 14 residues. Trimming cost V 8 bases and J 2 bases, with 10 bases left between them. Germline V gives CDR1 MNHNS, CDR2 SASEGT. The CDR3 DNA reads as TGTGCCAGCTCTTATGTTACTGGGGCCAACGTCCTGACTTTC. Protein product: CASSYVTGANVLTF.

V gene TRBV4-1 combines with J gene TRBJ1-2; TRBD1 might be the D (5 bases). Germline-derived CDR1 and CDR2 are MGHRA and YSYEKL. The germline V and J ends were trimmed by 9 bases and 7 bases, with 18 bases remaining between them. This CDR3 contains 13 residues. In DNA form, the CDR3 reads TGCGCCAGTAGCGGAGAGGGGAGGGCTGGCTACACCTTC. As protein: CASSGEGRAGYTF.

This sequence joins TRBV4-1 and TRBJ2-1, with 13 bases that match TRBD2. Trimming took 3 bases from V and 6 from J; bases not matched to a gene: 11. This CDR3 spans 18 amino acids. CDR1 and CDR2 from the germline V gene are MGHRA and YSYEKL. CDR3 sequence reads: CASSHRGTSGKAVNEQFF. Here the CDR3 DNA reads TGCGCCAGCAGCCATCGCGGGACTAGCGGGAAAGCTGTCAATGAGCAGTTCTTC.

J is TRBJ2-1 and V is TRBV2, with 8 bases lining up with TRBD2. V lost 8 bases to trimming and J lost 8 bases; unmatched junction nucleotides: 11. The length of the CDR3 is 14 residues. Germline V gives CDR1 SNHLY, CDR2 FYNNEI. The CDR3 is CASAGRAYVDEQFF. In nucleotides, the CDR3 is TGTGCCAGCGCCGGGAGGGCCTATGTGGATGAGCAGTTCTTC.

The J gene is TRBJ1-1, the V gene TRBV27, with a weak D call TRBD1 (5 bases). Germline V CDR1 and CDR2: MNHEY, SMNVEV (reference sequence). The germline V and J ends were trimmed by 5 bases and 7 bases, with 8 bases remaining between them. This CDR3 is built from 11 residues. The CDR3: CASSRGFEAFF. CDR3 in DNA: TGTGCCAGCAGTCGGGGGTTTGAAGCTTTCTTT.

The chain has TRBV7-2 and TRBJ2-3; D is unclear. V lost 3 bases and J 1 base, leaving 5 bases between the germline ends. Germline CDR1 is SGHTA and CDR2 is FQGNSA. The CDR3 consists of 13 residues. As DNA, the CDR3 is TGTGCCAGCAGCTTTATCGGCACAGATACGCAGTATTTT. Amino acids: CASSFIGTDTQYF.

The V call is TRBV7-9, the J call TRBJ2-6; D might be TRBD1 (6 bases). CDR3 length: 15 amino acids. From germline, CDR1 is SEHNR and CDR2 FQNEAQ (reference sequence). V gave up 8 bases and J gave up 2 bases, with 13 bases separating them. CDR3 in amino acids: CASPSSGAGANVLTF. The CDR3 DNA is TGTGCCAGCCCCTCCTCAGGGGCTGGGGCCAACGTCCTGACTTTC. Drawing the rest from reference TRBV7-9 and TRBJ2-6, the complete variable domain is DTGVSQNPRHKITKRGQNVTFRCDPISEHNRLYWYRQTLGQGPEFLTYFQNEAQLEKSRLLSDRFSAERPKGSFSTLEIQRTEQGDSAMYLCASPSSGAGANVLTFGAGSRLTVL.

The CDR3: CASSRTGERNYGYTF. The CDR3 DNA sequence: TGTGCCAGCAGCAGAACAGGGGAGAGGAACTATGGCTACACCTTC. The rearrangement uses TRBV27 and TRBJ1-2, with 7 bases lining up with TRBD1. V shed 6 bases, J shed 2 bases, and the junction held 9 bases outside the gene matches. The CDR3 runs to 15 residues. The germline V gene has CDR1 MNHEY and CDR2 SMNVEV (reference sequence).

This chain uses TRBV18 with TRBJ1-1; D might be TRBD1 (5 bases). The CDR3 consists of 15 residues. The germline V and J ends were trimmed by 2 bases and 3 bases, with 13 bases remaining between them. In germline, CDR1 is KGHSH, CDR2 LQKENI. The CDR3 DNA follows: TGTGCCAGCTCACCATTGGAGGGGATGGACACTGAAGCTTTCTTT. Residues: CASSPLEGMDTEAFF.

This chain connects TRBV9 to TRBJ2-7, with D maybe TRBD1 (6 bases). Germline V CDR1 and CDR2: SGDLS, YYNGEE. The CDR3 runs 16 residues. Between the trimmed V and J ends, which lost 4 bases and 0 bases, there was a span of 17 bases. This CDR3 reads CASSPGTPAYSYEQYF. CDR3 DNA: TGTGCCAGCAGCCCAGGGACACCGGCGTACTCCTACGAGCAGTACTTC. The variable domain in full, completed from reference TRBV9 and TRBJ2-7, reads DSGVTQTPKHLITATGQRVTLRCSPRSGDLSVYWYQQSLDQGLQFLIQYYNGEERAKGNILERFSAQQFPDLHSELNLSSLELGDSALYFCASSPGTPAYSYEQYFGPGTRLTVT.

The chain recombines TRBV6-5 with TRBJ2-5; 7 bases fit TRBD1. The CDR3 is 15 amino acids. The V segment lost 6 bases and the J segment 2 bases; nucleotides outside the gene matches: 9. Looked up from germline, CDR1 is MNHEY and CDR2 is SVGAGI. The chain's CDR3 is CASSIKRTGQETQYF. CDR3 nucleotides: TGTGCCAGCAGCATAAAGCGGACAGGTCAAGAGACCCAGTACTTC.